The 2 T cell receptor beta chains listed next were all sequenced from one sample in a study of blood T cells in healthy people across ages. Together with a sample-barcoded 5' primer, a J-beta primer mix was included in a second PCR lasting about 6 to 12 cycles. MiXCR was run by TCRdb on the 5' RACE reads, yielding one entry per CDR3 protein. The data contain fewer than 900,000 distinct CDR3 sequences, under 40% of them singletons. Specimen: blood. The receptors come from a man aged 18 to 35 in good health.

CDR3 nucleotides: TGTGCCAGCAGCGCGGGGGGGGGACAGATTCCCTACAATGAGCAGTTCTTC. Protein: CASSAGGGQIPYNEQFF. This chain links TRBV9 with TRBJ2-1; the D gene is possibly TRBD2 (8 bases). CDR1 and CDR2 from the germline V gene are SGDLS and YYNGEE. The ends were cut back, 3 bases at V and 2 bases at J, with 18 bases in the middle. The CDR3 covers 17 residues.

At least ten counts were recorded for this clonotype. The V gene is TRBV12-3 or TRBV12-4, the J gene TRBJ2-7, with D unclear. The CDR3 has 11 amino acids. Trimming left V 6 bases short and J 2 bases short, with 5 bases between. CDR3 DNA sequence: TGTGCCAGCAGACGGACCTACGAGCAGTACTTC. Its translation: CASRRTYEQYF.